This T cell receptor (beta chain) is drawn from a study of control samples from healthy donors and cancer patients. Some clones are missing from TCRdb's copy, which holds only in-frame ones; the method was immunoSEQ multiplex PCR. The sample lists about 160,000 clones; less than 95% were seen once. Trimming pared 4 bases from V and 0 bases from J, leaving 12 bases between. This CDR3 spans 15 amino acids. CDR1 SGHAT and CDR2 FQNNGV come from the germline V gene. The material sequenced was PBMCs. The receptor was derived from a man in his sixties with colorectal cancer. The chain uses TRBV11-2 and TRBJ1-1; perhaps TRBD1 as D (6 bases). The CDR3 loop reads CASSSWGGLNTEAFF. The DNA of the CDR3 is TGTGCCAGCAGCTCCTGGGGGGGCCTGAACACTGAAGCTTTCTTT.